This T cell receptor beta chain is from a study of blood T cell repertoires in COVID-19 (TCRdb year 2020). General notes on the study: Samples from collaborators originated in the United States, Italy and Spain and spanned both the acute and convalescent phases of COVID-19. The repertoires were released in a freely available public database intended as a resource for research on the immune response to SARS-CoV-2. Nearly every sample came with metadata listing a de-identified subject ID, COVID-19 status, age in years and sex. The prospective study material was composed of cDNA or gDNA derived from T cells, B-cell-depleted T cells, or PBMCs. The samples were drawn from two sources: the first 160 participants of the ongoing ImmuneRACE study, and 950 to 1,500 subjects contributed by 6 global collaborators. The dataset comprised deeply sampled blood TCRbeta repertoires from subjects exposed to, actively infected with, or recovered from COVID-19. Where available, HLA class I and class II types were obtained from metadata supplied by the sample provider rather than from assay-based typing.

Collaborating institutions collected whole blood in K2EDTA tubes following their own protocols. For TCRbeta analysis, collaborators shipped samples as frozen whole blood, isolated PBMCs, or DNA extracted from either of those sample types. Comments on this clone: It lacks a known antigen. No clone much larger than this one lies a single base away; base qualities are absent.

The CDR3, from cysteine to phenylalanine, totals 16 residues. The kept DNA is CDR3 alone, 48 bases in frame from the first base. The germline V gene specifies LGHNA as CDR1 and YNFKEQ as CDR2. V drops 0 bases and J drops 4 bases, leaving 14 bases in between. The immunoSEQ Assay, a bias-controlled multiplex PCR, was used to amplify TCRbeta CDR3 regions from genomic DNA. For the original study's pipeline: The number of nucleated cells in each sample was estimated from the amplification of reference gene primers within the assay. To quantify the absolute abundance of each unique TCRbeta CDR3 rearrangement, sequence reads were collapsed and filtered. For each sample, productive Simpson clonality was calculated by taking the square root of Simpson's diversity index across productive rearrangements. Held by TCRdb, this immuneACCESS table contains in-frame sequences only and omits some clones. Under half of the omission traces to an unresolved V gene where checked; the cause of the rest is unknown. The D gene and trimming were derived from the DNA, and the V and J assignments and clone size from that table. Here the sample has 50,000 to 65,000 clones; roughly 80% occur a single time. Roughly 22% of the sample rests with the top ten.

Broad study findings and their caveats: The amount of clinical and demographic metadata varied by source and participant and was provided uncurated.

The sample taken for sequencing was peripheral blood. The clonotype comes from a woman aged 60-75 years with acute or convalescent COVID-19. The chain uses TRBV4-2 and TRBJ2-3; the D gene is possibly TRBD2, with 7 bases matching. The nucleotides are TGTGCCAGCAGCCAAGAAAGGACTAGGGGGGCAGATACGCAGTATTTT. It encodes CASSQERTRGADTQYF.